Shown below are 4 T cell receptor beta chains from a single sample sequenced in a study of blood T cell repertoires in COVID-19 (TCRdb year 2020). Library creation used the immunoSEQ multiplex PCR assay. TCRdb obtained this table from immuneACCESS and retained in-frame rearrangements with V and J assigned. These tables miss some clones; where compared with another copy, unresolved V genes account for less than half of the shortfall, and the remainder is unexplained. The sample data list roughly 150,000 clones, and 87% of these were observed just once. The ten largest clonotypes hold 5% to 6% of the sample. The sample comprised peripheral blood. The receptors were gathered from a human donor in a cohort sampled during active COVID-19.

The chain couples TRBV28 to TRBJ1-4; D might be TRBD1 (5 bases). With 6 bases removed from V and 7 bases from J, the gap between germline ends came to 15 bases. The germline V gene has CDR1 MDHEN and CDR2 SYDVKM. The CDR3 contains 14 residues. The CDR3 region is CASSSGGEGEKLFF. The CDR3 coding sequence is TGTGCCAGCAGCTCGGGAGGGGAGGGTGAAAAACTGTTTTTT.

As to this clone: This CDR3 is also generated by other DNA sequences in the sample. J is TRBJ2-2 and V is TRBV6-5; 10 bases agree with TRBD2. The V gene's germline CDR1 is MNHEY and CDR2 SVGAGI. The CDR3 spans 14 residues. With V trimmed by 7 bases and J by 5 bases, 4 bases remained unmatched. The CDR3: CASNSGRATGELFF. The CDR3 nucleotides read TGTGCCAGCAACAGCGGGAGGGCGACCGGGGAGCTGTTTTTT.

The V gene is TRBV3-1 (or the pseudogene TRBV3-2), the J gene TRBJ1-6; D is unresolved. CDR3 length equals 18 residues. V was shortened by 3 bases and J by 0 bases, with 15 bases between the two germline ends. Germline CDR1 LGHDT, CDR2 YNNKEL (reference sequence). CDR3 DNA: TGTGCCAGCAGCCAGTTTCAGGCTGGGAGCTCCTATAATTCACCCCTCCACTTT. Its protein product is CASSQFQAGSSYNSPLHF.

This clone occurred a few times. The rearrangement links TRBV6-5 to TRBJ1-2; D may be TRBD1 (5 bases). The CDR3 consists of 11 residues. V was pared by 5 bases and J by 13 bases, with 14 bases between. Germline CDR1 reads MNHEY; CDR2 reads SVGAGI. The CDR3 loop reads CASSPGGPATF. In DNA, the CDR3 is TGTGCCAGCAGTCCCGGGGGTCCTGCCACCTTC.